This TCR beta chain originates from a study of cytomegalovirus exposure and HLA in healthy donors. V lost 1 base, J lost 8 bases, and 3 bases stayed unmatched. Germline V gene data show CDR1 as LNHNV and CDR2 as YYDKDF (reference sequence). The CDR3 is 14 residues long. The study, taken as a whole, reports: Later analysis associated a missense DCLRE1C variant with TCR beta V- and J-gene trimming. What was likely a sequencing artifact was a cluster of highly shared sequence variants. Later analysis showed TCR association rates varying by HLA locus, highest for DRB1 and lowest for HLA-C. It was assumed in the presence/absence analyses that sequencing depth was roughly uniform across donors.

A few counts support this clone. Its antigen is unidentified. The PCR contained 60 Vbeta and 13 Jbeta primers. Assay used: immunoSEQ multiplex PCR; TCRdb lists only in-frame clones, some missing. Found here are 85,000 to 120,000 clones, approximately 79% of them singletons; the top ten hold approximately 3.7%. V usage is TRBV15 and J usage is TRBJ1-4; 8 bases match TRBD1. The clonotype comes from a man between 60 and 75 years old in good health and CMV-seronegative. Specimen: PBMCs. The CDR3 region is CATSRGRQGEKLFF. Here the CDR3 DNA reads TGTGCCACCAGCAGAGGACGACAGGGGGAAAAACTGTTTTTT.